This T cell receptor (beta chain) was recovered during a study of T cells after somatic rescue of genetic block. The assay was immunoSEQ multiplex PCR, and TCRdb's table has in-frame clones only and misses some. The repertoire holds over 14,000 clones, with roughly 70% as singletons. The V end was cut by 5 bases, the J end by 2 bases, with 16 bases between. Germline V gene lookup returns CDR1 SEHNR and CDR2 FQNEAQ (reference sequence). The CDR3 totals 15 residues. Sample: peripheral blood mononuclear cells (PBMCs). This TCR came from a man between 18 and 35 years old. This chain connects TRBV7-9 to TRBJ2-7; weak D call: TRBD2 (6 bases). CDR3 sequence: CASSPRPAGTYEQYF. CDR3 nucleotides: TGTGCCAGCAGCCCCCGACCAGCGGGCACCTACGAGCAGTACTTC.